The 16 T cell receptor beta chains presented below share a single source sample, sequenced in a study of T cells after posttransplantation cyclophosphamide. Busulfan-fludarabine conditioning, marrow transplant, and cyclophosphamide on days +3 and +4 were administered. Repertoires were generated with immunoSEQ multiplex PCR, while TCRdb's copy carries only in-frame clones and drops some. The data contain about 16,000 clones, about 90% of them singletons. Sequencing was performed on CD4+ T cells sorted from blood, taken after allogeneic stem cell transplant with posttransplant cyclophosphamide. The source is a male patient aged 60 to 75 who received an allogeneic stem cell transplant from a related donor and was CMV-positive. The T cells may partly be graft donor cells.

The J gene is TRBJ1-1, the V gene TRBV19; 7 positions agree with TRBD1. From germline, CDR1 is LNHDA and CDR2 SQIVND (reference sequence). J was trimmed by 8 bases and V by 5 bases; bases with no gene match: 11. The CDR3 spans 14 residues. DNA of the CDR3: TGTGCCAGTAGTGCCCCACAGGGGAGCGCCGAAGCTTTCTTT. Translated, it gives CASSAPQGSAEAFF.

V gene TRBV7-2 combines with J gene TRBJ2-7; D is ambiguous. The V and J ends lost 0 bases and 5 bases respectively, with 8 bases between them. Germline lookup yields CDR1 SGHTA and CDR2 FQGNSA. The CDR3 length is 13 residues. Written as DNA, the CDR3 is TGTGCCAGCAGCTTAGCGCAGCGAGACGAGCAGTACTTC. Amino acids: CASSLAQRDEQYF.

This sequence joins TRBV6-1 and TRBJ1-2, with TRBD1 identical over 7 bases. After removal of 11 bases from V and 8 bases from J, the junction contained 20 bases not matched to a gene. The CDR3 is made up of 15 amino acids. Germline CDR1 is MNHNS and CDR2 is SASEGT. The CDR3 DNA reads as TGTGCCCCCCGCCTACGACAGGGCTTAGGGGGAGGCTACACCTTC. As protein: CAPRLRQGLGGGYTF.

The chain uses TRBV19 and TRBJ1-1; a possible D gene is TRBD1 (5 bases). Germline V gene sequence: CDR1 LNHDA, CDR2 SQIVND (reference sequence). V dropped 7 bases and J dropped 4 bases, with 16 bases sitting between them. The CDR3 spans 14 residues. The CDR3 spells CASNPAGRVTEAFF. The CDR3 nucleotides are TGTGCCAGTAATCCGGCAGGGAGGGTCACTGAAGCTTTCTTT.

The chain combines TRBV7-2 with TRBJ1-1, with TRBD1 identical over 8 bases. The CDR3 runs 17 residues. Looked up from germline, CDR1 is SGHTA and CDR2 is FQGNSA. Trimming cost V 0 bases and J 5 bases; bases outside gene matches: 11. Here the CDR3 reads CASSLASTGGVRTEAFF. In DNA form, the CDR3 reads TGTGCCAGCAGCTTAGCGAGTACAGGGGGGGTGAGGACTGAAGCTTTCTTT.

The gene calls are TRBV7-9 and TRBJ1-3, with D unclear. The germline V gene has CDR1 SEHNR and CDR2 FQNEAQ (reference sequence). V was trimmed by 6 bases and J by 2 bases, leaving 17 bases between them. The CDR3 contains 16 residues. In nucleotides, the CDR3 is TGTGCCAGCAGATCTCTGGGGAGCGGGACTGGAAACACCATATATTTT. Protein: CASRSLGSGTGNTIYF.

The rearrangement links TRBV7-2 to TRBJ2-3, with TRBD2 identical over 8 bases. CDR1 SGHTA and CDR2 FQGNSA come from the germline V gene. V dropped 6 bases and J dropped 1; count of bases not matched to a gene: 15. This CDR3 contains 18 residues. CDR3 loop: CASSAGGGAWTGTDTQYF. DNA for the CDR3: TGTGCCAGCAGTGCGGGGGGCGGGGCATGGACCGGCACAGATACGCAGTATTTT.

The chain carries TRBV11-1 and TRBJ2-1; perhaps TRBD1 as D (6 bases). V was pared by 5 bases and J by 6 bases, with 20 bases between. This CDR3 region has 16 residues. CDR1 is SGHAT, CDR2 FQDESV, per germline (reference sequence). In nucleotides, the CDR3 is TGTGCCAGCAGCCGGAGCAGGGGCCCAAACCTCAATGAGCAGTTCTTC. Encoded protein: CASSRSRGPNLNEQFF. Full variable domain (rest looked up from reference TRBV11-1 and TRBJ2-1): EAEVAQSPRYKITEKSQAVAFWCDPISGHATLYWYRQILGQGPELLVQFQDESVVDDSQLPKDRFSAERLKGVDSTLKIQPAELGDSAMYLCASSRSRGPNLNEQFFGPGTRLTVL.

CDR3 nucleotide sequence: TGTGCCAGCAGTTCGGGGGGCAGGAACACCGGGGAGCTGTTTTTT. Translating gives CASSSGGRNTGELFF. The chain carries TRBV28 and TRBJ2-2, with TRBD2 as a possible D gene (7 bases). CDR3 size: 15 residues. V was shortened by 4 bases and J by 1 base, with 10 bases between the two germline ends. Germline CDR1 and CDR2: MDHEN and SYDVKM.

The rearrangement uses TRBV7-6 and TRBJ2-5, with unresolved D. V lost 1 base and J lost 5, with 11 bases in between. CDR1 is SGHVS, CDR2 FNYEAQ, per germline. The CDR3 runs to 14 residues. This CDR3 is CASSLGPPGETQYF. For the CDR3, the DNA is TGTGCCAGCAGCTTAGGCCCGCCCGGGGAGACCCAGTACTTC.

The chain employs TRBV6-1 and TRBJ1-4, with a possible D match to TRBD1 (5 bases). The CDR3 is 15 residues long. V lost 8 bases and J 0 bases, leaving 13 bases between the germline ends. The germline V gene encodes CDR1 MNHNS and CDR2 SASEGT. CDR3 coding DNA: TGTGCCAGCGGCCCTCGACAGACAACTAATGAAAAACTGTTTTTT. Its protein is CASGPRQTTNEKLFF.

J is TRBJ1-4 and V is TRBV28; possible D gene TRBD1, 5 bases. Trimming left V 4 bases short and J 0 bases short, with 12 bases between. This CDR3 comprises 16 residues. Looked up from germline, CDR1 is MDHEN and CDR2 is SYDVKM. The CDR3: CASSSTEFATNEKLFF. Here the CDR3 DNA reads TGTGCCAGCAGTTCGACAGAATTTGCAACTAATGAAAAACTGTTTTTT.

DNA for the CDR3: TGTGCCAGCAGCTTAACGTTCCAGCGGGGGCGCCTCGACAAAAACATTCAGTACTTC. It translates to CASSLTFQRGRLDKNIQYF. This chain connects TRBV7-6 to TRBJ2-4; 8 bases fit TRBD2. Germline V gene sequence: CDR1 SGHVS, CDR2 FNYEAQ. The CDR3 contains 19 residues. V trimming: 2 bases; J trimming: 3 bases; junction bases outside the gene matches: 15.

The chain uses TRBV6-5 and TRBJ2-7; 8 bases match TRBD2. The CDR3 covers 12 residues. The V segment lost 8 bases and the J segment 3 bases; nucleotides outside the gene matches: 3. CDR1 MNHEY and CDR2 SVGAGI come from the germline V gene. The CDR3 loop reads CASQSGSYEQYF. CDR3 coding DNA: TGTGCCAGCCAAAGCGGGAGCTACGAGCAGTACTTC.

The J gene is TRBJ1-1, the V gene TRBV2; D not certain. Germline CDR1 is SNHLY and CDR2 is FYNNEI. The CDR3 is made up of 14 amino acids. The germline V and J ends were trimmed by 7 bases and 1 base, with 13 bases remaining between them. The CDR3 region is CASNPQSSNTEAFF. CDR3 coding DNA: TGTGCCAGCAATCCACAGAGTTCGAACACTGAAGCTTTCTTT.

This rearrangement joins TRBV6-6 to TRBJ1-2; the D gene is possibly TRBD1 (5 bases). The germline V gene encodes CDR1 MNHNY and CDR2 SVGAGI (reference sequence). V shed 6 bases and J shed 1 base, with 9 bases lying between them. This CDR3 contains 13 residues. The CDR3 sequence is CASRTGGNYGYTF. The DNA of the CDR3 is TGTGCCAGCAGGACGGGGGGTAACTATGGCTACACCTTC.